This T cell receptor beta chain derives from a study of regulatory T cells in long-lasting Graves disease. Germline CDR1 reads MNHEY; CDR2 reads SVGAGI. The CDR3 has 15 amino acids. The V gene lost 2 bases and the J gene lost 2 bases, with 10 bases spanning the gap. Investigators prepared the TCR beta libraries by applying iRepertoire HTBI primers and Arm-PCR of CDR3 regions. TCRdb re-called the multiplex PCR reads through MiXCR, storing one row per CDR3 protein. The sample lists roughly 400,000 distinct CDR3 sequences; around 23% were seen once. Time point noted: persistent/refractory GD, antithyroid drugs over 5 years with positive TRAb. Extracted RNA from PBMCs served as the source of the TCR library. All patients originated from an endocrinology department located in Xi'an, China.

The clonotype was recovered from a female donor with Graves disease. The starting material was peripheral blood mononuclear cells (PBMCs), obtained when the disease was refractory, from a patient treated with antithyroid drugs. V and J are TRBV6-5 and TRBJ2-4; a possible D gene is TRBD1 (5 bases). The CDR3 region is CASSYLAGSKNIQYF. The DNA of the CDR3 is TGTGCCAGCAGTTACCTCGCAGGGTCCAAAAACATTCAGTACTTC.